Listed below are T cell receptor beta chains from one sample, sequenced in a study of OX40 agonist ivuxolimab in advanced cancers. Sequenced by immunoSEQ multiplex PCR; TCRdb stores in-frame clones only, minus some. The data show tens of thousands of clones, 85% to 90% seen once. This sample comprised CD4+ or CD8+ T cells sorted from blood, obtained in a trial of the OX40 agonist ivuxolimab. The origin of the receptors is an adult with an advanced solid tumor such as melanoma, head and neck, liver or kidney cancer. The CDR3 runs from the conserved cysteine through the conserved F or W. D genes are given only for firm matches. Size tells how often a clone was seen (once, few, many) or the class of an expanded clone, and some rows leave it out.

v_gene: TRBV6-1; j_gene: TRBJ1-2; abundance: .; d_gene: .; CDR3nt: TGTGCCAGCAGTGACACCTGGAGAGGGCCGCTGGGAGGCTACACCTTC; CDR3aa: CASSDTWRGPLGGYTF
v_gene: TRBV4-1; j_gene: TRBJ1-3; abundance: .; d_gene: .; CDR3nt: TGCGCCAGCAGCCAAGATATCTTGGCAAACACCATATATTTT; CDR3aa: CASSQDILANTIYF
v_gene: TRBV5-4; j_gene: TRBJ1-3; abundance: .; d_gene: .; CDR3nt: TGTGCCAGCAGCCGTACGGCCACTGGAAACACCATATATTTT; CDR3aa: CASSRTATGNTIYF
v_gene: TRBV5-4; j_gene: TRBJ2-3; abundance: .; d_gene: TRBD2; CDR3nt: TGTGCCAGCAGCTTCAAGCGGGGGAGCACAGATACGCAGTATTTT; CDR3aa: CASSFKRGSTDTQYF
v_gene: TRBV18; j_gene: TRBJ2-2; abundance: .; d_gene: .; CDR3nt: TGTGCCAGCTCACCAAGGCAGGGGAGCACCGGGGAGCTGTTTTTT; CDR3aa: CASSPRQGSTGELFF
v_gene: TRBV2; j_gene: TRBJ2-2; abundance: once; d_gene: TRBD2; CDR3nt: TGTGCCAGCAGTAGGCGGCTAGCGGGGAGCACCGGGGAGCTGTTTTTT; CDR3aa: CASSRRLAGSTGELFF
v_gene: TRBV10-2; j_gene: TRBJ2-7; abundance: .; d_gene: TRBD1; CDR3nt: TGCGCCAGCAGCACAGGGGGCGCGAGTTACGAGCAGTACTTC; CDR3aa: CASSTGGASYEQYF
v_gene: TRBV18; j_gene: TRBJ1-4; abundance: .; d_gene: TRBD1; CDR3nt: TGTGCCAGCTCGGCCGACAGGGCAACTAATGAAAAACTGTTTTTT; CDR3aa: CASSADRATNEKLFF
v_gene: TRBV19; j_gene: TRBJ1-1; abundance: .; d_gene: .; CDR3nt: TGTGCCAGTGGCGACAGAAACACTGAAGCTTTCTTT; CDR3aa: CASGDRNTEAFF
v_gene: TRBV6-1; j_gene: TRBJ1-4; abundance: few; d_gene: TRBD1; CDR3nt: TGTGCCAGCAGTCCGGACAGGGTTGAAAAACTGTTTTTT; CDR3aa: CASSPDRVEKLFF
v_gene: TRBV7-7; j_gene: TRBJ2-5; abundance: .; d_gene: TRBD2; CDR3nt: TGTGCTAGCAGCCCTACTAGCGGGGGCCGAGAGACCCAGTACTTC; CDR3aa: CASSPTSGGRETQYF
v_gene: TRBV12-5; j_gene: TRBJ1-4; abundance: .; d_gene: .; CDR3nt: TGTGCTAGTGGTGCGGGTGGGGCCACTAATGAAAAACTGTTTTTT; CDR3aa: CASGAGGATNEKLFF
v_gene: TRBV30; j_gene: TRBJ2-4; abundance: .; d_gene: .; CDR3nt: TGTGCCTGGGCGTCGGAGGGGACAAACATTCAGTACTTC; CDR3aa: CAWASEGTNIQYF
v_gene: TRBV5-1; j_gene: TRBJ2-3; abundance: .; d_gene: .; CDR3nt: TGCGCCAGCGGGAGGGGGGGCACAGATACGCAGTATTTT; CDR3aa: CASGRGGTDTQYF
v_gene: TRBV6-6; j_gene: TRBJ2-3; abundance: .; d_gene: TRBD2; CDR3nt: TGTGCCAGCAGGCAGCCCGCGGGGGGGGCAGATACGCAGTATTTT; CDR3aa: CASRQPAGGADTQYF
v_gene: TRBV12-5; j_gene: TRBJ1-1; abundance: .; d_gene: TRBD1; CDR3nt: TGTGCTAGTGGCCAGACAGGGGGCAAAGAATTCACTGAAGCTTTCTTT; CDR3aa: CASGQTGGKEFTEAFF
v_gene: TRBV6-9; j_gene: TRBJ2-5; abundance: .; d_gene: .; CDR3nt: TGTGCCAGCAGTTCTTGGGCAGTCCAAGAGACCCAGTACTTC; CDR3aa: CASSSWAVQETQYF
v_gene: TRBV7-2; j_gene: TRBJ1-1; abundance: few; d_gene: .; CDR3nt: TGTGCCAGCAGCTCCGAGGGTAGGGCGAACACTGAAGCTTTCTTT; CDR3aa: CASSSEGRANTEAFF
v_gene: TRBV9; j_gene: TRBJ1-1; abundance: .; d_gene: TRBD1; CDR3nt: TGTGCCCCCGGGACAGGCCATGCGATGAACACTGAAGCTTTCTTT; CDR3aa: CAPGTGHAMNTEAFF
v_gene: TRBV5-1; j_gene: TRBJ1-1; abundance: .; d_gene: .; CDR3nt: TGCGCCAGCAGCTTGTCAACAGTTAACACTGAAGCTTTCTTT; CDR3aa: CASSLSTVNTEAFF
v_gene: TRBV27; j_gene: TRBJ1-6; abundance: few; d_gene: TRBD1; CDR3nt: TGTGCCAGCAGTTTACTAGGGACAGCTAAACCCCTCCACTTT; CDR3aa: CASSLLGTAKPLHF
v_gene: TRBV5-1; j_gene: TRBJ1-1; abundance: .; d_gene: .; CDR3nt: TGCGCCAGCAGCATCTCCCACCCTTTGAACACTGAAGCTTTCTTT; CDR3aa: CASSISHPLNTEAFF
v_gene: TRBV23-1; j_gene: TRBJ2-7; abundance: few; d_gene: .; CDR3nt: TGCGCCAGCAGTCAATCGCCCGGGACATCCTACGAGCAGTACTTC; CDR3aa: CASSQSPGTSYEQYF
v_gene: TRBV5-1; j_gene: TRBJ1-1; abundance: .; d_gene: .; CDR3nt: TGCGCCAGCAGCTTAACCGCAGGGGCAGGCACTGAAGCTTTCTTT; CDR3aa: CASSLTAGAGTEAFF
v_gene: TRBV12-5; j_gene: TRBJ2-7; abundance: .; d_gene: TRBD1; CDR3nt: TGTGCTAGTGGTTTGATCGACGGGACAGGCTTTGAGCAGTACTTC; CDR3aa: CASGLIDGTGFEQYF
v_gene: TRBV5-1; j_gene: TRBJ1-5; abundance: once; d_gene: TRBD1; CDR3nt: TGCGCCAGCAGCCCGGGGACAGGGCGAGAGGGACAGCCCCAGCATTTT; CDR3aa: CASSPGTGREGQPQHF
v_gene: TRBV2; j_gene: TRBJ1-2; abundance: few; d_gene: TRBD1; CDR3nt: TGTGCCAGCAGTGTTGGGACAGTACTCGGCTACACCTTC; CDR3aa: CASSVGTVLGYTF
v_gene: TRBV28; j_gene: TRBJ1-2; abundance: .; d_gene: .; CDR3nt: TGTGCCAGCAGTTCGAATCCGACAGTTCATGGCTACACCTTC; CDR3aa: CASSSNPTVHGYTF
v_gene: TRBV6-6; j_gene: TRBJ2-1; abundance: .; d_gene: .; CDR3nt: TGTGCCAGCAGTTACTCAACAGGGCGGCAGTTCTTC; CDR3aa: CASSYSTGRQFF
v_gene: TRBV25-1; j_gene: TRBJ1-5; abundance: .; d_gene: .; CDR3nt: TGTGCCAGCAGTGAGGCAGGGTATAGCAATCAGCCCCAGCATTTT; CDR3aa: CASSEAGYSNQPQHF
v_gene: TRBV5-4; j_gene: TRBJ2-1; abundance: .; d_gene: TRBD1; CDR3nt: TGTGCCAGCAGCACAGGGGCTGGGGGCTTCTACAATGAGCAGTTCTTC; CDR3aa: CASSTGAGGFYNEQFF